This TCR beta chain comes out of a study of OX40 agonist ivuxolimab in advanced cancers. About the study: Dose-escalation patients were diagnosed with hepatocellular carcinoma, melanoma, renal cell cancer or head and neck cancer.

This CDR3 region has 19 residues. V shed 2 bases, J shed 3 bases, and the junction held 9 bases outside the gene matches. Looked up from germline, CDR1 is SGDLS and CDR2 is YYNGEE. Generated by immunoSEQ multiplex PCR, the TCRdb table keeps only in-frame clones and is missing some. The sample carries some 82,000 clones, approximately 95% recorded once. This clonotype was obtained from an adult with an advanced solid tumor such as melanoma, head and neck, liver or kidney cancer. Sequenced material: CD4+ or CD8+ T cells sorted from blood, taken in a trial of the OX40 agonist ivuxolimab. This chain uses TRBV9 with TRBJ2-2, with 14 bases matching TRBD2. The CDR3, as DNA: TGTGCCAGCAGCGTCAAAGGGACTAGCGGGAGTTTAGACACCGGGGAGCTGTTTTTT. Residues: CASSVKGTSGSLDTGELFF. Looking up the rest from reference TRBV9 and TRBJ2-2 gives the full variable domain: DSGVTQTPKHLITATGQRVTLRCSPRSGDLSVYWYQQSLDQGLQFLIQYYNGEERAKGNILERFSAQQFPDLHSELNLSSLELGDSALYFCASSVKGTSGSLDTGELFFGEGSRLTVL.